Below are 22 T cell receptor beta chains sequenced from a single sample in a study of technical replicates of blood from a few donors. The protocol was immunoSEQ multiplex PCR, while the TCRdb copy is restricted to in-frame clones and leaves out a portion. Among more than 55,000 clones, around 94% were seen once, and the ten largest hold roughly 0.39%. Sequenced input: T cells isolated from PBMCs. The receptors were gathered from a human donor in good health.

This clone was recorded once. The chain employs TRBV30 and TRBJ2-1, with TRBD2 identical over 10 bases. This CDR3 region has 13 residues. In germline, CDR1 is GTSNPN, CDR2 SVGIG (reference sequence). Germline trimming cut 5 bases from V and 6 bases from J; bases unmatched to any gene: 4. CDR3 in amino acids: CAWDSGRSNEQFF. DNA of the CDR3: TGTGCCTGGGATAGCGGGAGGAGCAATGAGCAGTTCTTC. Supplemented by reference TRBV30 and TRBJ2-1, the full variable domain reads SQTIHQWPATLVQPVGSPLSLECTVEGTSNPNLYWYRQAAGRGLQLLFYSVGIGQISSEVPQNLSASRPQDRQFILSSKKLLLSDSGFYLCAWDSGRSNEQFFGPGTRLTVL.

This clone was picked up a small number of times. V gene TRBV7-2 combines with J gene TRBJ2-2, with D maybe TRBD1 (5 bases). V lost 4 bases, J lost 6 bases, and 9 bases lay in between. The CDR3 contains 13 residues. CDR1 and CDR2 (germline): SGHTA, FQGNSA. For the CDR3, the DNA is TGTGCCAGCAGCTCCGTAGGGGCCGGGGAGCTGTTTTTT. Translated: CASSSVGAGELFF.

The CDR3 region has the DNA TGCGCCAGCAGCTCTTTAGGGGGTACCGGGGAGCTGTTTTTT. The encoded protein is CASSSLGGTGELFF. The V and J genes are TRBV5-1 and TRBJ2-2, with a possible D match to TRBD1 (6 bases). This CDR3 has 14 amino acids. Germline assignment: CDR1 SGHRS and CDR2 YFSETQ. The germline V and J ends were trimmed by 3 bases and 5 bases, with 11 bases remaining between them.

This chain connects TRBV9 to TRBJ1-1; 7 bases agree with TRBD1. CDR1 is SGDLS, CDR2 YYNGEE, per germline. The CDR3 has 15 amino acids. V shed 3 bases, J shed 1 base, and the junction held 6 bases outside the gene matches. This CDR3 is CASSEGQLGNTEAFF. CDR3 sequence (DNA): TGTGCCAGCAGCGAGGGACAGTTGGGGAACACTGAAGCTTTCTTT.

This clone occurred a few times. The chain recombines TRBV30 with TRBJ1-1; unclear D gene. Germline V gene lookup returns CDR1 GTSNPN and CDR2 SVGIG (reference sequence). The ends were cut back, 4 bases at V and 5 bases at J, with 11 bases in the middle. There are 12 residues in the CDR3. The CDR3 coding sequence is TGTGCCTGGATGCTGGGGAGGACTGAAGCTTTCTTT. Translating it yields CAWMLGRTEAFF.

This clone was found once. This chain connects TRBV5-6 to TRBJ2-1; 7 nucleotides match TRBD2. This CDR3 has 16 residues. V dropped 4 bases and J dropped 6; count of bases not matched to a gene: 13. Germline V CDR1 and CDR2: SGHDT, YYEEEE. CDR3 DNA sequence: TGTGCCAGCAGCCCATTTTTCGCCGGGACTACCAATGAGCAGTTCTTC. Its translation: CASSPFFAGTTNEQFF.

The rearrangement uses TRBV2 and TRBJ1-4, with D unresolved. Germline V lookup: CDR1 SNHLY, CDR2 FYNNEI. V lost 3 bases and J 9 bases, leaving 14 bases between the germline ends. The CDR3 consists of 14 residues. The CDR3 sequence: CASSEKGSAKKLFF. DNA for the CDR3: TGTGCCAGCAGTGAGAAAGGGAGTGCTAAAAAACTGTTTTTT.

The CDR3 DNA sequence: TGTGCCAGCAGCTCCTCCAGGGGGATGGGCACTGAAGCTTTCTTT. It encodes CASSSSRGMGTEAFF. The chain has TRBV9 and TRBJ1-1; 7 nucleotides line up with TRBD1. CDR3 length: 15 amino acids. V was pared by 4 bases and J by 4 bases, with 10 bases of the junction left unmatched. Germline CDR1 SGDLS, CDR2 YYNGEE.

The rearrangement joins TRBV5-1 to TRBJ2-7, with D perhaps matching TRBD1 (5 bases). This CDR3 contains 16 residues. The germline gives CDR1 SGHRS, CDR2 YFSETQ. The V end lost 2 bases, the J end lost 6 bases, and 21 bases lay between the germline ends. CDR3 sequence (DNA): TGCGCCAGCAGCTTCGAAGCAGACAGCATTGGGCGCGAGCAGTACTTC. Its protein product is CASSFEADSIGREQYF.

The chain has TRBV13 and TRBJ2-1, with D perhaps TRBD2 (5 bases). Germline CDR1 is PRHDT and CDR2 is FYEKMQ (reference sequence). V gave up 2 bases and J gave up 0 bases, with 8 bases separating them. CDR3 size: 15 residues. Written as DNA, the CDR3 is TGTGCCAGCAGCTTACCGGGGAGCTCCTACAATGAGCAGTTCTTC. Residues: CASSLPGSSYNEQFF.

The rearrangement uses TRBV7-2 and TRBJ2-3; the match to TRBD2 covers 13 bases. CDR1 and CDR2 from the germline V gene are SGHTA and FQGNSA. The CDR3 sequence is 17 residues long. J was trimmed by 4 bases and V by 3 bases; bases with no gene match: 7. The chain's CDR3 is CASSFTGTSGVSDTQYF. CDR3 coding DNA: TGTGCCAGCAGCTTTACCGGGACTAGCGGGGTATCAGATACGCAGTATTTT.

The chain uses TRBV4-3 and TRBJ2-7; 7 positions agree with TRBD2. Germline CDR1 LGHNA, CDR2 YSLEER. The trim removed 1 base at V and 3 bases at J, leaving 6 bases unmatched. The CDR3 spans 15 residues. CDR3 sequence reads: CASSQVWGGSYEQYF. Written as DNA, the CDR3 is TGCGCCAGCAGCCAAGTTTGGGGGGGTAGCTACGAGCAGTACTTC.

J is TRBJ2-3 and V is TRBV4-3; a weak D match, TRBD1 (6 bases). CDR3 length equals 16 residues. From germline, CDR1 is LGHNA and CDR2 YSLEER. The V gene lost 5 bases and the J gene lost 5 bases, with 20 bases spanning the gap. CDR3 sequence reads: CASSGLGAVERDTQYF. DNA of the CDR3: TGCGCCAGCAGCGGATTGGGGGCCGTTGAGCGAGATACGCAGTATTTT.

A remark on this clone: The identical CDR3 is also encoded by other nucleotide sequences in the sample. The chain combines TRBV19 with TRBJ2-1; 8 nucleotides agree with TRBD2. J was trimmed by 0 bases and V by 3 bases; bases with no gene match: 1. The length of the CDR3 is 15 residues. The V gene's germline CDR1 is LNHDA and CDR2 SQIVND (reference sequence). This chain's CDR3 is CASSISGSSYNEQFF. Written as DNA, the CDR3 is TGTGCCAGTAGTATCAGCGGGAGCTCCTACAATGAGCAGTTCTTC.

This clone appeared once. The chain recombines TRBV7-3 with TRBJ2-5; perhaps TRBD1 as D (6 bases). Trimming took off 5 bases at V and 2 bases at J, with 12 bases between the two ends. Germline V gene sequence: CDR1 SGHTA, CDR2 FQGTGA. This CDR3 has 14 residues. The CDR3 DNA sequence: TGTGCCAGCAGCCCCGACAGGAATCAAGAGACCCAGTACTTC. It yields the protein CASSPDRNQETQYF.

The J gene is TRBJ1-2, the V gene TRBV25-1; possibly TRBD1 for D (6 bases). Germline CDR1 MGHDK, CDR2 SYGVNS. Trimming took 5 bases from V and 5 from J, leaving 18 bases between them. This CDR3 comprises 15 residues. CDR3 DNA: TGTGCCAGCAGTTCTAGCGGGGGCGCCGGGTATGGCTACACCTTC. Translated, it gives CASSSSGGAGYGYTF.

J is TRBJ2-1 and V is TRBV7-2; 10 bases fit TRBD2. CDR1 and CDR2 (germline): SGHTA, FQGNSA. The CDR3 is made up of 13 amino acids. The J segment lost 14 bases and the V segment lost 6 bases, leaving 10 bases of the junction unmatched. CDR3 in DNA: TGTGCCAGCAGTTTACCTAGCGGGAGAGGCAAGTTCTTC. This sequence encodes CASSLPSGRGKFF.

The chain employs TRBV12-5 and TRBJ2-5, with D maybe TRBD1 (6 bases). CDR3 size: 13 residues. From germline, CDR1 is LGHNT and CDR2 FRNRAP. Deletions cut 6 bases from V and 2 bases from J, with 10 bases between. DNA of the CDR3: TGTGCTAGTGGCCGTAGGGGGCAAGAGACCCAGTACTTC. It encodes CASGRRGQETQYF. The full variable domain, with the rest looked up from reference TRBV12-5 and TRBJ2-5, is DARVTQTPRHKVTEMGQEVTMRCQPILGHNTVFWYRQTMMQGLELLAYFRNRAPLDDSGMPKDRFSAEMPDATLATLKIQPSEPRDSAVYFCASGRRGQETQYFGPGTRLLVL.

The chain carries TRBV4-1 and TRBJ2-3; possibly TRBD2 for D (6 bases). The germline gives CDR1 MGHRA, CDR2 YSYEKL. Trimming stripped 6 bases from V and 0 bases from J, with 13 bases between. This CDR3 region has 15 residues. The CDR3, as DNA: TGCGCCAGCAGTTTTTTTAGCGGCAGCACAGATACGCAGTATTTT. This translates into CASSFFSGSTDTQYF.

The V and J genes are TRBV5-5 and TRBJ2-1; D unclear. Trimming cost V 0 bases and J 3 bases, with 4 bases left between them. Germline assignment: CDR1 SGHKS and CDR2 YYEKEE (reference sequence). The CDR3 consists of 13 residues. The chain's CDR3 is CASSLDSYNEQFF. The CDR3 DNA sequence: TGTGCCAGCAGCTTGGACAGCTACAATGAGCAGTTCTTC.

The V and J genes are TRBV28 and TRBJ2-3; 10 nucleotides align to TRBD2. The CDR3 runs 17 residues. V lost 4 bases to trimming and J lost 0 bases; unmatched junction nucleotides: 7. CDR1 and CDR2 from the germline V gene are MDHEN and SYDVKM. The CDR3 DNA reads as TGTGCCAGCAGTTATGGACTAGCGGACCTGAGCACAGATACGCAGTATTTT. This gives the protein CASSYGLADLSTDTQYF.

The chain couples TRBV10-3 to TRBJ1-5; D may be TRBD1 (5 bases). CDR3 length: 17 amino acids. V shed 2 bases and J shed 1 base, with 15 bases lying between them. The germline V gene encodes CDR1 ENHRY and CDR2 SYGVKD. In DNA, the CDR3 is TGTGCCATCAGTGAGAGGCAGGGAGGAACGAGCAATCAGCCCCAGCATTTT. It specifies CAISERQGGTSNQPQHF.